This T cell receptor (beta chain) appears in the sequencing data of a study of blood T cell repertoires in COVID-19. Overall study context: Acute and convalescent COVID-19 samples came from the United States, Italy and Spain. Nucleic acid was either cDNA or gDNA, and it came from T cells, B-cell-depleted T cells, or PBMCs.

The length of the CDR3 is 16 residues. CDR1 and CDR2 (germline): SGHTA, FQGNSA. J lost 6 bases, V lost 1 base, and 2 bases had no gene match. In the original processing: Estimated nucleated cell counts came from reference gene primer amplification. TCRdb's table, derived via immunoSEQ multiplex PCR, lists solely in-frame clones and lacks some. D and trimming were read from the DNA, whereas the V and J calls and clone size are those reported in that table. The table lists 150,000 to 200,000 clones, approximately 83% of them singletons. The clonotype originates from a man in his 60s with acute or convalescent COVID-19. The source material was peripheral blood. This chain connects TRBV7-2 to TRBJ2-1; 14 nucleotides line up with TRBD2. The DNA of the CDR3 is TGTGCCAGCAGCTTAGAAGGACTAGCGGGAGGCAATGAGCAGTTCTTC. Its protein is CASSLEGLAGGNEQFF.